This T cell receptor beta chain appears in the sequencing data of a study of blood T cells in healthy people across ages. Study-level results: Observed TCR beta diversity per million T cells went down as age went up. This fall followed a roughly linear course with age. Diversity estimates drawn from one million T cells were deemed underestimates. PBMCs left unsorted prevented a conclusive naive versus antigen-experienced comparison.

Germline CDR1 is SGHTA and CDR2 is FQGNSA. This CDR3 comprises 16 residues. Isolation per sample recovered at least 6.5 million PBMCs. A sample-barcoded 5' primer and a J-beta primer mix were used in a second PCR of about 7 to 12 cycles. TCRdb re-called the 5' RACE reads with MiXCR, one entry per CDR3 protein. The top ten clones hold under 8.5% of a sample with about 1,400,000 distinct CDR3 sequences, roughly 59% of them seen once. With regard to this clonotype: Its antigen is unknown. The germline gene is not matched at one end of the junction; a read error may be the cause.

The source of this sequence is a man aged 18 to 35 in good health. Sequencing was carried out using blood. V and J are TRBV7-2 and TRBJ2-1; 11 bases align to TRBD2. The DNA of the CDR3 is TGTGCCAGTAGCTCTCGGGGTAGCGGGGGGGCCAGTGAGCAGTTCTTC. It codes for CASSSRGSGGASEQFF.